Below are 2 T cell receptor beta chains sequenced from a single sample in a study of blood T cell repertoires in COVID-19. Profiling relied on immunoSEQ multiplex PCR, and the TCRdb table lists in-frame clones only, not all of them. The table includes about 250,000 clones, around 87% detected once. Sequencing was performed on peripheral blood. All receptors derive from a woman in her sixties or seventies with COVID-19, enrolled during active disease.

The chain recombines TRBV4-2 with TRBJ2-1, with D perhaps TRBD2 (5 bases). The CDR3 sequence is 16 residues long. Germline-derived CDR1 and CDR2 are LGHNA and YNFKEQ. Trimming left V 1 base short and J 4 bases short, with 14 bases between. The CDR3 reads CASSQGQIRGYNEQFF. In DNA, the CDR3 is TGTGCCAGCAGCCAAGGCCAAATTCGGGGTTACAATGAGCAGTTCTTC.

This clone was counted between two and nine times. The chain combines TRBV6-5 with TRBJ2-7; TRBD1 matches 7 bases. The V gene's germline CDR1 is MNHEY and CDR2 SVGAGI. J lost 2 bases, V lost 4 bases, and 2 bases had no gene match. The CDR3 extends over 13 amino acids. The CDR3 DNA sequence: TGTGCCAGCAGTTTCGGGACAGCCTACGAGCAGTACTTC. This sequence encodes CASSFGTAYEQYF.